What follows describes a single T cell receptor beta chain. This entry belongs to a study of shared T cell receptors in the human thymus. The CDR3 is made up of 13 amino acids. Germline V gives CDR1 MDHEN, CDR2 SYDVKM. V gave up 1 base and J gave up 9 bases, with 12 bases separating them. The table came from immunoSEQ multiplex PCR; TCRdb's copy has only in-frame clones and leaves some out. Here the sample spans about 660,000 clones, 87% being singletons. These sequences were also reported in another study, on human thymus T cells. According to that study: Thymic tissue was derived from resections collected during corrective heart surgery. Among unrelated individuals, related research reported thymic repertoires that overlapped highly.

The TCR sequence derives from a boy younger than two with a congenital heart defect. Sequencing was performed on thymocytes. V and J are TRBV28 and TRBJ1-2; D perhaps matches TRBD1 (6 bases). CDR3: CASSLLNRDRYTF. CDR3 sequence (DNA): TGTGCCAGCAGTTTATTAAACAGGGATCGCTACACCTTC.